This T cell receptor (beta chain) was retrieved from a study of human T cells and chemical hapten exposure. On the study more broadly: How much TCR each sample yielded varied, mostly because pooled library volumes differed slightly.

This clonotype has a count of ten or more. The antigen is not known. The total RNA was obtained from whole blood that was not fractionated. The study's library attached unique molecular identifiers to single cDNA molecules. As originally analysed: Samples held a median of approximately 94,000 TCRs, range about 20,000–690,600. TCRdb re-derived calls from the reads in MiXCR, one entry per CDR3 protein. What appears here as the V and J calls and clone size reflects TCRdb's work, not the paper's. The table has 95,000 to 150,000 distinct CDR3 sequences, 8.5% to 9% seen once; the top ten hold roughly 1.3%. Overall study findings and caveats: No change in TCRs above 1 in 1000 frequency was produced by DPC sensitization.

This CDR3 spans 15 amino acids. The junction had 6 bases not matched to a gene; V was cut back by 0 bases and J by 7 bases. Germline CDR1 is LGHDT and CDR2 is YNNKEL (reference sequence). The receptor comes from a human donor in good health. Some clones in this sample may be carry-over from other donors' samples. This chain uses TRBV3-1 with TRBJ1-5; 7 bases are a match to TRBD1. What was sequenced was whole blood. The CDR3 spells CASSQDDRVGQPQHF. In DNA, the CDR3 is TGTGCCAGCAGCCAAGATGACAGGGTAGGGCAGCCCCAGCATTTT.